This T cell receptor beta chain was identified in a study of blood T cell repertoires in COVID-19. At the level of the study: Samples taken during acute and convalescent COVID-19 were collected in the United States, Italy and Spain. The analysed material was cDNA or gDNA that came from T cells, B-cell-depleted T cells, or PBMCs.

Trimming cost V 4 bases and J 5 bases; bases outside gene matches: 9. Per the germline V gene, CDR1 is GTSNPN and CDR2 is SVGIG (reference sequence). The CDR3 totals 14 residues. Generated by immunoSEQ multiplex PCR, the TCRdb table keeps only in-frame clones and is missing some. In the table there are 430,000 or so clones, 88% of which are singletons. The chain carries TRBV30 and TRBJ2-5; 8 nucleotides match TRBD1. The sample was PBMCs or T cells enriched from blood (not recorded which). The receptor's source is a woman aged 18-35 years who had been exposed to COVID-19. CDR3 loop: CAWNQGAPLETQYF. The DNA of the CDR3 is TGTGCCTGGAACCAGGGGGCGCCTTTGGAGACCCAGTACTTC.